This T cell receptor beta chain was observed in a study of T cell repertoires in cytomegalovirus infection. The overall study: Recently identified HLA-C-restricted CMV epitopes were among the peptides used. Public TCR beta signatures were indicative of both CMV infection and a matching HLA type. General study points: HLA-C-restricted, CMV-specific TCR beta clonotypes were dominant ex vivo. Individuals carrying CMV plus the relevant HLA were identified by cumulative frequency of public TCR beta families.

Per the germline V gene, CDR1 is SGHTA and CDR2 is FQGNSA. V was pared by 6 bases and J by 6 bases, with 9 bases of the junction left unmatched. The CDR3 is 15 amino acids. As for this clonotype: The antigen is unknown.

TCRdb processed the reads anew with MiXCR; each CDR3 protein has one entry. The sample lists hundreds of thousands of distinct CDR3 sequences, around 32% occurring once. Sequencing used cultured PBMCs, obtained from culture after CMV antigen stimulation. The TCR sequence derives from a human donor in good health (CMV status not recorded). Some clones in this sample may be carry-over from other donors' samples. The V gene is TRBV7-2, the J gene TRBJ1-5, with TRBD1 matching over 9 bases. CDR3 amino acids: CASSYRTGESQPQHF. The CDR3 DNA reads as TGTGCCAGCAGTTATCGGACAGGGGAAAGTCAGCCCCAGCATTTT.